This T cell receptor (beta chain) was captured by sequencing in a study of tumor and adjacent non-tumor tissue in lung cancer. Study-level background: Histology: about 13 adenocarcinoma, 2 squamous cell carcinoma, 1 small cell lung cancer. Study-level results: Significantly higher TCR diversity was found in tumor than normal lung.

This sample's RNA came from whole unsorted tissue. TCRbeta libraries were built with three rounds of nested PCR, modified from ARM-PCR. TCRdb re-called the multiplex PCR reads with MiXCR, one entry per CDR3 protein. The table includes roughly 200,000 distinct CDR3 sequences, about two thirds detected once. This clonotype was counted many times. The antigen remains unidentified. The CDR3 is 12 amino acids. J lost 0 bases, V lost 5 bases, and 1 base had no gene match. Germline-derived CDR1 and CDR2 are DFQATT and SNEGSKA (reference sequence). The clonotype was recovered from a man aged 55 to 69 with non-small cell lung cancer. Specimen: lung tumor tissue. This rearrangement joins TRBV20-1 to TRBJ2-7; TRBD2 aligns across 7 bases. Here the CDR3 reads CSAWGGSYEQYF. DNA of the CDR3: TGCAGTGCTTGGGGGGGCTCCTACGAGCAGTACTTC.